These T cell receptor beta chains were read from a single sample in a study of T cells after yellow fever vaccination. TCRdb itself ran the 5' RACE reads through MiXCR, one entry per CDR3 protein. This repertoire shows about 550,000 distinct CDR3 sequences, over 15% found once; its top ten account for 14%. This sample comprised PBMCs, obtained 15 days after the yellow fever booster vaccination. The receptors shown here come from a man aged 30 to 39 who received the YFV17D yellow fever vaccine. CDR3s include the opening cysteine and the closing phenylalanine or tryptophan. D genes are given only for firm matches. Clone size appears in some rows only: once, few, many, or a class for an expanded clone.

j_call | v_call | clone_size | d_call | cdr3_length | cdr3_nt | cdr3_aa
TRBJ2-5 | TRBV29-1 | NA | NA | 14 | TGCAGCGTCTTCGCGCGAGGCAGGGAAGAGACCCAGTACTTC | CSVFARGREETQYF
TRBJ2-1 | TRBV6-5 | NA | TRBD2 | 15 | TGTGCCAGCAGTTATGGAGCGGGAGGGTTAGATGAGCAGTTCTTC | CASSYGAGGLDEQFF
TRBJ2-6 | TRBV11-2 | NA | NA | 17 | TGTGCCAGCAGCTTAAGATCCTTGATCTCTGGGGCCAACGTCCTGACTTTC | CASSLRSLISGANVLTF
TRBJ2-5 | TRBV5-1 | NA | TRBD2 | 16 | TGCGCCAGCAGCTTGGAGACTAGCGGGAGTGGGGAGACCCAGTACTTC | CASSLETSGSGETQYF
TRBJ2-7 | TRBV12-3/TRBV12-4 | NA | NA | 13 | TGTGCCAGCAGTTATCGCGCGCTTCCTGAGCAGTACTTC | CASSYRALPEQYF
TRBJ1-5 | TRBV12-3/TRBV12-4 | few | NA | 13 | TGTGCCAGCAGTTTCCAGCAAAATCAGCCCCAGCATTTT | CASSFQQNQPQHF
TRBJ2-7 | TRBV6-2/TRBV6-3 | NA | NA | 14 | TGTGCCAGCAGAGCTTCACAGACGCCCTACGAGCAGTACTTC | CASRASQTPYEQYF
TRBJ2-5 | TRBV6-1 | NA | NA | 15 | TGTGCCAGCAGCCCAACCTCTGGGTTGGGAGAGACCCAGTACTTC | CASSPTSGLGETQYF
TRBJ2-2 | TRBV5-1 | many | NA | 15 | TGCGCCAGCAGCTCCACGGGAGAGAACACCGGGGAGCTGTTTTTT | CASSSTGENTGELFF
TRBJ2-1 | TRBV29-1 | few | NA | 13 | TGCAGCGCCGCCGGGTCCCACTACAATGAGCAGTTCTTC | CSAAGSHYNEQFF
TRBJ2-7 | TRBV7-8 | NA | NA | 14 | TGTGCCAGCAGCCGGATCGCCAGCTCCTACGAGCAGTACTTC | CASSRIASSYEQYF
TRBJ2-1 | TRBV6-1 | few | NA | 14 | TGTGCCAGCAGTAGTGTCCGCTCCTACAATGAGCAGTTCTTC | CASSSVRSYNEQFF
TRBJ2-2 | TRBV18 | NA | NA | 14 | TGTGCCAGCTCACCGGAATCGAACACCGGGGAGCTGTTTTTT | CASSPESNTGELFF
TRBJ2-6 | TRBV10-3 | few | NA | 18 | TGTGCCATCAGTGAGGGGGGGACGAGTTTTTCTGGGGCCAACGTCCTGACTTTC | CAISEGGTSFSGANVLTF
TRBJ2-7 | TRBV12-3/TRBV12-4 | NA | TRBD2 | 15 | TGTGCCAGCAGTCCAAGACTAGCGGGAGGGTTTGAGCAGTACTTC | CASSPRLAGGFEQYF
TRBJ2-7 | TRBV6-5 | NA | NA | 16 | TGTGCCAGCAGTTACTCGAAAGACGGGAGCTCCTACGAGCAGTACTTC | CASSYSKDGSSYEQYF
TRBJ2-7 | TRBV4-1 | NA | NA | 15 | TGCGCCAGCAGCTTTCGGGACGCCAGCTCCTACGAGCAGTACTTC | CASSFRDASSYEQYF
TRBJ2-7 | TRBV30 | NA | NA | 12 | TGTGCCTGGAGTGCGGGAAGCTACGAGCAGTACTTC | CAWSAGSYEQYF
TRBJ2-7 | TRBV15 | NA | TRBD1 | 14 | TGTGCCACCGGGCGAGGGGGCCTGTCCTACGAGCAGTACTTC | CATGRGGLSYEQYF
TRBJ2-3 | TRBV7-2 | NA | TRBD1 | 17 | TGTGCCAGCAGCCGTGGACAGGGCGTCAGTGGGTCAGATACGCAGTATTTT | CASSRGQGVSGSDTQYF
TRBJ2-3 | TRBV7-2 | few | TRBD2 | 15 | TGTGCCAGCAGCTCCTTAGCGGGAGTAGAGGATACGCAGTATTTT | CASSSLAGVEDTQYF
TRBJ2-1 | TRBV6-2/TRBV6-3 | NA | NA | 14 | TGTGCCAGCAGTTACACCCGCTCCTACAATGAGCAGTTCTTC | CASSYTRSYNEQFF
TRBJ1-4 | TRBV4-3 | NA | TRBD1 | 15 | TGCGCCAGCAGCCAAGAGGGGACAGCTAATGAAAAACTGTTTTTT | CASSQEGTANEKLFF
TRBJ2-3 | TRBV6-5 | few | NA | 14 | TGTGCCAGCAGTTTCTTGGGAGAAGGAGATACGCAGTATTTT | CASSFLGEGDTQYF
TRBJ2-3 | TRBV9 | many | NA | 14 | TGTGCCAGCAACTGGGGGGAGAACACAGATACGCAGTATTTT | CASNWGENTDTQYF
TRBJ2-7 | TRBV7-9 | few | NA | 13 | TGTGCCAGCAGCTCACCGAGCCTTAGAGAGCAGTACTTC | CASSSPSLREQYF
TRBJ2-7 | TRBV3-1 | few | NA | 14 | TGTGCCAGCAGCATACAGGGTAATGGCTACGAGCAGTACTTC | CASSIQGNGYEQYF
TRBJ1-2 | TRBV3-1 | NA | NA | 13 | TGTGCCAGCAGCAAAAGGGCGGTGGAGGGCTACACCTTC | CASSKRAVEGYTF
TRBJ2-7 | TRBV28 | NA | NA | 14 | TGTGCCAGCAGATACGGACCGAGGATGTACGAGCAGTACTTC | CASRYGPRMYEQYF
TRBJ2-4 | TRBV7-2 | NA | NA | 16 | TGTGCCAGCAGCTTAAAACCGGGACACCAAAGGGACATTCAGTACTTC | CASSLKPGHQRDIQYF
TRBJ2-2 | TRBV4-3 | NA | NA | 15 | TGCGCCAGCAGCCAAGGGTCTGTTTATGCCGGGGAGCTGTTTTTT | CASSQGSVYAGELFF
TRBJ2-7 | TRBV7-9 | NA | NA | 15 | TGTGCCAGCACCGCGGGAGACAGGGGTATCTACGAGCAGTACTTC | CASTAGDRGIYEQYF
TRBJ2-3 | TRBV18 | few | NA | 13 | TGTGCCAGCTCACCACCGCTCACAGATACGCAGTATTTT | CASSPPLTDTQYF
TRBJ2-7 | TRBV29-1 | NA | NA | 11 | TGCAGCGTTGGAGAGGAGTACGAGCAGTACTTC | CSVGEEYEQYF
TRBJ2-3 | TRBV7-6 | few | NA | 15 | TGTGCCAGCAGCTTAGGGCGGAAGAGCACAGATACGCAGTATTTT | CASSLGRKSTDTQYF
TRBJ2-5 | TRBV20-1 | few | NA | 15 | TGCAGTCAAATGGGCCAGGCAAATACAGGGGAGACCCAGTACTTC | CSQMGQANTGETQYF
TRBJ2-1 | TRBV15 | NA | TRBD1 | 15 | TGTGCCACCAGCATAGGGACAGGGGGTATCCATGAGCAGTTCTTC | CATSIGTGGIHEQFF
TRBJ2-1 | TRBV5-1 | many | NA | 13 | TGTGCCAGCAGTTTAGAACTTTACAATGAGCAGTTCTTC | CASSLELYNEQFF
TRBJ2-7 | TRBV20-1 | NA | NA | 14 | TGCAGTGCTACCCGAGGCCCGCCTTCCTACGAGCAGTACTTC | CSATRGPPSYEQYF
TRBJ2-2 | TRBV20-1 | few | TRBD2 | 15 | TGCAGTGCTAGAGAACTAGCGGGAGGGGCCGGGGAGCTGTTTTTT | CSARELAGGAGELFF
TRBJ2-3 | TRBV20-1 | NA | TRBD2 | 16 | TGCTGTGCTAGAGATGGTGGCGGGAGGGACACAGATACGCAGTATTTT | CCARDGGGRDTDTQYF
TRBJ2-7 | TRBV4-1 | NA | NA | 15 | TGCGCCAGCAGCCAACCCGCACAGGGCACCTACGAGCAGTACTTC | CASSQPAQGTYEQYF
TRBJ2-7 | TRBV3-1 | few | NA | 13 | TGTGCCAGCAGCCCCGACCCAGGGTTTGGGCAGTACTTC | CASSPDPGFGQYF
TRBJ2-7 | TRBV28 | NA | TRBD1 | 13 | TGTGCCAGCACCCCGGACAGGGACTACGAGCAGTACTTC | CASTPDRDYEQYF
TRBJ2-6 | TRBV12-3/TRBV12-4 | few | NA | 15 | TGTGCCAGCAGAATCAGGGCCTCTGGGGCCAACGTCCTGACTTTC | CASRIRASGANVLTF